This TCR beta chain derives from a study of cytomegalovirus exposure and HLA in healthy donors. On this clone itself: Antigen specificity is unknown.

General study results and limits: In an earlier analysis, about 90% or about 30%: the productive usage of most TCR beta V segments. For most TCR sequences rarity was the rule, although some public TCRs occurred in many donors.

V lost 5 bases to trimming and J lost 4 bases, with 11 bases between them. Germline loops: CDR1 MNHEY, CDR2 SVGAGI. The CDR3 extends over 14 amino acids. The PCR used 60 Vbeta and 13 Jbeta primers. The table came from immunoSEQ multiplex PCR; TCRdb's copy has only in-frame clones and leaves some out. This sample has about 180,000 clones, with roughly four fifths found just once. The sequenced sample consisted of PBMCs. The TCR comes from a woman in her late teens or twenties in good health and CMV-seropositive. V usage is TRBV6-5 and J usage is TRBJ1-4, with a tentative D call TRBD1 (6 bases). In DNA, the CDR3 is TGTGCCAGCAGTATCACAGGGTTTAATGAAAAACTGTTTTTT. This gives the protein CASSITGFNEKLFF.